Below, 13 T cell receptor beta chains from the same sample are listed, as sequenced in a study of blood T cell repertoires in COVID-19. Clones were read by immunoSEQ multiplex PCR, and TCRdb kept only the in-frame ones, dropping some. The table includes roughly 76,000 clones, around 84% detected once. Sequences were obtained from peripheral blood. The receptor set was obtained from an older woman with acute or convalescent COVID-19.

The chain carries TRBV9 and TRBJ2-7, with TRBD1 matching over 7 bases. The length of the CDR3 is 14 residues. The germline V gene has CDR1 SGDLS and CDR2 YYNGEE. V lost 4 bases and J lost 1; bases outside the gene matches: 5. CDR3 amino acids: CASSPQQGSYEQYF. The DNA for the CDR3 is TGTGCCAGCAGCCCTCAACAGGGGTCCTACGAGCAGTACTTC.

The chain carries TRBV10-2 and TRBJ2-5; no clear D gene. V was cut by 4 bases and J by 4 bases, with 10 bases left in between. The CDR3 extends over 13 amino acids. CDR1 is WSHSY and CDR2 is SAAADI in the germline V gene. The CDR3 sequence: CASSGGSGETQYF. In DNA form, the CDR3 reads TGCGCCAGCAGTGGAGGTTCGGGAGAGACCCAGTACTTC.

This clone was seen only once. The gene calls are TRBV30 and TRBJ1-1; no definite D call. There are 13 residues in the CDR3. V lost 0 bases to trimming and J lost 2 bases, with 7 bases between them. Germline V gene data show CDR1 as GTSNPN and CDR2 as SVGIG (reference sequence). CDR3 residues: CAWSVQYNTEAFF. The CDR3 region has the DNA TGTGCCTGGAGTGTACAGTATAACACTGAAGCTTTCTTT.

The V gene is TRBV2, the J gene TRBJ1-6; 7 bases map to TRBD1. This CDR3 contains 13 residues. The germline V gene encodes CDR1 SNHLY and CDR2 FYNNEI. V lost 11 bases and J lost 4; bases outside the gene matches: 5. The CDR3 is CAGGTAYNSPLHF. The CDR3 nucleotides are TGTGCCGGGGGGACAGCATATAATTCACCCCTCCACTTT.

The CDR3 here is CASSIRGQGYNEQFF. CDR3 sequence (DNA): TGTGCCAGTAGTATTCGGGGACAGGGATACAATGAGCAGTTCTTC. This chain connects TRBV19 to TRBJ2-1, with 9 nucleotides matching TRBD1. Germline V lookup: CDR1 LNHDA, CDR2 SQIVND (reference sequence). This CDR3 spans 15 amino acids. J lost 4 bases, V lost 3 bases, and 4 bases had no gene match.

The V gene is TRBV10-1, the J gene TRBJ2-3; 8 positions agree with TRBD2. CDR3 length: 15 amino acids. With V trimmed by 6 bases and J by 5 bases, 10 bases remained unmatched. Per the germline V gene, CDR1 is WNHNN and CDR2 is SYGVQD (reference sequence). CDR3 DNA: TGCGCCAGCAGAGCAAGCGGGAGAAGAGGAGATACGCAGTATTTT. Encoded protein: CASRASGRRGDTQYF.

The rearrangement links TRBV3-1 (or the pseudogene TRBV3-2) to TRBJ2-6; a weak D match, TRBD1 (6 bases). The germline V gene has CDR1 LGHDT and CDR2 YNNKEL (reference sequence). The length of the CDR3 is 17 residues. V lost 4 bases to trimming and J lost 4 bases, with 17 bases between them. DNA of the CDR3: TGTGCCAGCAGCCCACTTCCAACAGGGACAGGGGCCAACGTCCTGACTTTC. Its translation is CASSPLPTGTGANVLTF.

The V and J genes are TRBV5-4 and TRBJ2-5; D is perhaps TRBD2 (6 bases). CDR1 SGHNT and CDR2 YYREEE come from the germline V gene (reference sequence). Trimming removed 0 bases at V and 5 bases at J, with 11 bases between. CDR3 length: 14 residues. In DNA form, the CDR3 reads TGTGCCAGCAGCTTGGTTGGGGCGGGGGAGACCCAGTACTTC. Encoded protein: CASSLVGAGETQYF.

Worth noting for this clone: Compared with germline, one end of the junction differs, possibly owing to a read error. The J gene is TRBJ2-3, the V gene TRBV7-3; D unclear. The germline CDR1 and CDR2 sequences are SGHTA and FQGTGA. CDR3 length: 12 residues. CDR3 protein: CASSITRDTQYF. CDR3 in DNA: TGTGCCAGCAGCATAACTCGAGATACGCAGTATTTT.

The chain uses TRBV30 and TRBJ1-3, with 11 bases that match TRBD1. This CDR3 is 16 amino acids long. CDR1 and CDR2 from the germline V gene are GTSNPN and SVGIG (reference sequence). The V segment lost 1 base and the J segment 0 bases; nucleotides outside the gene matches: 2. The DNA of the CDR3 is TGTGCCTGGAGTGCCGGGACAGGGGGCTCTGGAAACACCATATATTTT. As protein: CAWSAGTGGSGNTIYF.

The chain couples TRBV6-5 to TRBJ1-3; 8 bases are shared with TRBD1. The CDR3 totals 16 residues. The J segment lost 0 bases and the V segment lost 4 bases, leaving 5 bases of the junction unmatched. The germline V gene has CDR1 MNHEY and CDR2 SVGAGI. The chain's CDR3 is CASSSATGGSGNTIYF. CDR3 sequence (DNA): TGTGCCAGCAGTTCCGCAACAGGGGGCTCTGGAAACACCATATATTTT.

This clone was seen more than once but under ten times. This rearrangement joins TRBV7-9 to TRBJ2-3; D possibly corresponds to TRBD2 (6 bases). The CDR3 extends over 16 amino acids. Germline loops: CDR1 SEHNR, CDR2 FQNEAQ (reference sequence). V was cut by 5 bases and J by 5 bases, with 20 bases left in between. The CDR3 DNA reads as TGTGCCAGCAGCACCCCCCGGGACTGGATGGAAGATACGCAGTATTTT. This codes for CASSTPRDWMEDTQYF.

This rearrangement joins TRBV5-6 to TRBJ1-2; perhaps TRBD1 as D (6 bases). CDR3 length: 15 amino acids. Germline assignment: CDR1 SGHDT and CDR2 YYEEEE. The V end was cut by 5 bases, the J end by 2 bases, with 16 bases between. CDR3 protein: CASRRLGQSNYGYTF. The CDR3 DNA reads TGTGCCAGCAGGCGGCTTGGACAGTCAAACTATGGCTACACCTTC.